This entry features one T cell receptor beta chain sequence. As yet, its antigen is unknown. The record originates from a study of graft-versus-host responses after intestinal transplantation. Whole-study context: Each recipient received a multivisceral, liver-intestinal, or isolated intestinal graft. All of the recipients had induction that used anti-thymocyte globulin, then tacrolimus and steroids for 2 to 3 years.

The data were produced by immunoSEQ multiplex PCR, yet TCRdb's version contains in-frame clones alone and is incomplete. The table includes 12,000 or so clones, about 68% detected once. Processed graft tissue released its intraepithelial and lamina propria lymphocytes. Germline-derived CDR1 and CDR2 are LGHNA and YNFKEQ. This CDR3 is 19 amino acids long. Trimming removed 0 bases at V and 1 base at J, with 21 bases between. Whole-study findings and limits: Analysis identified GvH clones in recipient marrow, with some appearing first in ileum or blood.

The receptor was derived from a human patient who received an intestinal transplant, so some T cells may come from the graft donor. The sample in question was ileum tissue, obtained roughly 5 months after intestinal transplantation. This chain uses TRBV4-2 with TRBJ2-5; a weak D match, TRBD2 (5 bases). CDR3 in DNA: TGTGCCAGCAGCCAAGATTCGGTCGTGGGAGCTCGGCTCCAAGAGACCCAGTACTTC. Translating gives CASSQDSVVGARLQETQYF.